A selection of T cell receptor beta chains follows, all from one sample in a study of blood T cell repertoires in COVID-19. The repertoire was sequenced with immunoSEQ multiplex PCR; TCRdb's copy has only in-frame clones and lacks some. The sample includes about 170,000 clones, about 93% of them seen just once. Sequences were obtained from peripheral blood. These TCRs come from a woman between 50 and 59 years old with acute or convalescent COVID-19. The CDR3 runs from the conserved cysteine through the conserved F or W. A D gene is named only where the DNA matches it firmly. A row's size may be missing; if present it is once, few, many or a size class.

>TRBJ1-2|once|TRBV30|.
CAWSVWQGSYGYTF
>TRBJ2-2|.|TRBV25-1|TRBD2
CASRGGISNTGELFF
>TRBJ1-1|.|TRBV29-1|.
CSVFGGLVWPEAFF
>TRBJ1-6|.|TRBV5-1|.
CASSLAGRSPLHF
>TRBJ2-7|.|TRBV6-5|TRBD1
CASRDRVDEQYF
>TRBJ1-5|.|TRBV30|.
CAWSVRAGGNQPQHF
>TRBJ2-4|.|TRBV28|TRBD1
CASSLVGGDRSVQYF
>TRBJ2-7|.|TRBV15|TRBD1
CATSPRQGSHEQYF
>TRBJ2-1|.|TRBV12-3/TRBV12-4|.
CASKTRTEQFF
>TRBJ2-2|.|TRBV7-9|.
CASSPGDIYNTGELFF
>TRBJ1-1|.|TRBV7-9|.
CASSLFGAVEAFF
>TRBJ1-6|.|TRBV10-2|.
CASSESAGSGSPLHF
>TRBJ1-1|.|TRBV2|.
CASSKYDSSNTEAFF
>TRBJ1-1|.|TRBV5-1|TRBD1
CASSLRYRVEGAPTGTEAFF
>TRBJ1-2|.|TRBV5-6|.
CASSLARKTVNYGYTF
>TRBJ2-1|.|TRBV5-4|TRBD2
CASSILAGEQFF
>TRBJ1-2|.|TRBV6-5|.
CASSLDKRPYGYTF